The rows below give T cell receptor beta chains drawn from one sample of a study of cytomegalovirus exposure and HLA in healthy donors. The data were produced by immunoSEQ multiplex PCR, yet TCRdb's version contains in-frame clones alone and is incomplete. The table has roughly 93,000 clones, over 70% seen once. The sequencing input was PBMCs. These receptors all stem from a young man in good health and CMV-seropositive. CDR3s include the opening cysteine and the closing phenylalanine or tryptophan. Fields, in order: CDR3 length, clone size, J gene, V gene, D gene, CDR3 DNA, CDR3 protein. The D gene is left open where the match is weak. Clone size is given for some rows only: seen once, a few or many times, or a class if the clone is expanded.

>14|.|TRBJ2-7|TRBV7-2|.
TGTGCCAGCAGCTTATTCGCGCCCTCCCACGAGCAGTACTTC
CASSLFAPSHEQYF
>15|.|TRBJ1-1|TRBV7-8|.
TGTGCCAGCAGCATTTTTACGACAGGGAACACTGAAGCTTTCTTT
CASSIFTTGNTEAFF
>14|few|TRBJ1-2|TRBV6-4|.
TGTGCCAGCAGTGACAATACAGGGAACTATGGCTACACCTTC
CASSDNTGNYGYTF
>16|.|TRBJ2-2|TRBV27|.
TGTGCCAGCAGTTTCCAGACAGTTCAGGGCACCGGGGAGCTGTTTTTT
CASSFQTVQGTGELFF
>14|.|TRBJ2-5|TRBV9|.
TGTGCCAGCAGCCGGACACCCTTCCAAGAGACCCAGTACTTC
CASSRTPFQETQYF
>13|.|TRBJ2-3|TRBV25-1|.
TGTGCCAGCAGTGAAGTCATAGCAGATACGCAGTATTTT
CASSEVIADTQYF
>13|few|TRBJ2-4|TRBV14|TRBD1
TGTGCCAGCAGCCAAACAGGGGTGACCATTCAGTACTTC
CASSQTGVTIQYF
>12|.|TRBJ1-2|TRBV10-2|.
TGCGCCAGCAGTGGCGGGCCCGGAGGCTACACCTTC
CASSGGPGGYTF
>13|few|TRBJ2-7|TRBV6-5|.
TGTGCCAGCAGCAGGGAGGCCTCCTACGAGCAGTACTTC
CASSREASYEQYF
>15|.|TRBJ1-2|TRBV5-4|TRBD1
TGTGCCAGCTACGACAGGGGGATACCAGGGGATGGCTACACCTTC
CASYDRGIPGDGYTF
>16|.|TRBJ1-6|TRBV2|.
TGTGCCAGCAGTGCTCGGGTTTGGACCTATAATTCACCCCTCCACTTT
CASSARVWTYNSPLHF
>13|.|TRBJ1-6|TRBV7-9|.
TGTGCCAGCAGCTTTTCAGGGGATTCACCCCTCCACTTT
CASSFSGDSPLHF
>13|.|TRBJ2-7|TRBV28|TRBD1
TGTGCCAGTGAGGGGACAGAGTCCTACGAGCAGTACTTC
CASEGTESYEQYF
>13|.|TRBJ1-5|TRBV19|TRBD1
TGTGCCAGTAGCGGGACAGGGGAACAGCCCCAGCATTTT
CASSGTGEQPQHF
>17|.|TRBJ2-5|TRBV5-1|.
TGCGCCAGCAGCTTGGTCTTACCAGGGCTGGGAAGAGAGACCCAGTACTTC
CASSLVLPGLGRETQYF
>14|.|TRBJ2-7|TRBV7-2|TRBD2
TGTGCCAGCAGCTTAGGACTAGCTCGCTACGAGCAGTACTTC
CASSLGLARYEQYF
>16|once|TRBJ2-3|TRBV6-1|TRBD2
TGTGCCAGCAGTGAAAGCCTGGAGCGGGGGGGGAGAGCGCAGTATTTT
CASSESLERGGRAQYF
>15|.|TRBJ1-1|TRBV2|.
TGTGCCACTCTCGGAGCGAGGGGGGGAGACACTGAAGCTTTCTTT
CATLGARGGDTEAFF
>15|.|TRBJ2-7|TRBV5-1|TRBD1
TGCGCCAGCAGCGTAGGGACAGGGGGCACCTACGAGCAGTACTTC
CASSVGTGGTYEQYF
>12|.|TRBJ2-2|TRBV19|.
TGTGCCAGTAGTATAGCAGGCGGGGAGCTGTTTTTT
CASSIAGGELFF
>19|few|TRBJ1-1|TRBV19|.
TGTGCCAGTAGTATAAAGGTTGGGCAGGGGCGGATAACGAACACTGAAGCTTTCTTT
CASSIKVGQGRITNTEAFF
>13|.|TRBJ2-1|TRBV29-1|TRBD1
TGCAGCGTCGCCGGGCCCAGGGGGAATGAGCAGTTCTTC
CSVAGPRGNEQFF